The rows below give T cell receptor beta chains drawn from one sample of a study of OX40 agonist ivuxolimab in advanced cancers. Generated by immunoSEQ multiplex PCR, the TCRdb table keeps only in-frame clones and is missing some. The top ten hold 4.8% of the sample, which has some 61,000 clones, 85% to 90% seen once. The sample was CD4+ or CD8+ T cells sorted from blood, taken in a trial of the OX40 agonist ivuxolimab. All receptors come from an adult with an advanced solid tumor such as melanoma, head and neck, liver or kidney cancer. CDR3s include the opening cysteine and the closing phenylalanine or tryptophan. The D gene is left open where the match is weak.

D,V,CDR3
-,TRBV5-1,CASCLAVNTEAFF
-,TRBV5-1,CASSLIEGGTEAFF
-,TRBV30,CAWSVRGRKTDQPQHF
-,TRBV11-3,CASSLEGESRETQYF
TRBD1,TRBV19,CASTPGTGGGEQYF
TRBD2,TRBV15,CATSRDWGAGGDEQYF
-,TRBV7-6,CASSSVVGEKLFF
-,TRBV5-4,CASSLDPRGLNSPLHF
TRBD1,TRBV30,CAWNRQGAGTEAFF
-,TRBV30,CAWNHGGGSYEQYF
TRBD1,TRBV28,CASSPGTGFNYGYTF
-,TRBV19,CASSIRGVNTEAFF
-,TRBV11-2,CASSLGRFVEQYF
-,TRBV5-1,CASSLEGGGGTEAFF
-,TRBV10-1,CASSEVGSEAFF